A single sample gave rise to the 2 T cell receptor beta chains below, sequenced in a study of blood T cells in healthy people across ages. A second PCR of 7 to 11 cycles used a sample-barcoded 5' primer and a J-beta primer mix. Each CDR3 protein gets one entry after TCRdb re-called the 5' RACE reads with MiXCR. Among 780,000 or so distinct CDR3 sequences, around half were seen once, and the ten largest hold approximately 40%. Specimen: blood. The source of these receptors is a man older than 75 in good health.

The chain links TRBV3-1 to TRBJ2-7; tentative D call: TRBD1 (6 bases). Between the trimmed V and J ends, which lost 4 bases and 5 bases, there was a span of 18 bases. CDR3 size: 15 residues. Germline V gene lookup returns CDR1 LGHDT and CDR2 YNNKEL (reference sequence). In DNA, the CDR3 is TGTGCCAGCAGCCTCTTTGGGACAATCGAAGACGAGCAGTACTTC. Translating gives CASSLFGTIEDEQYF.

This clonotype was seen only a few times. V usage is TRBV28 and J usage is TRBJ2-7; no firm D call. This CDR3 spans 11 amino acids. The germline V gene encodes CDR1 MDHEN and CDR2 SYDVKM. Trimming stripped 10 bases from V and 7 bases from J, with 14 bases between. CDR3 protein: CATALVGEQYF. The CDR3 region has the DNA TGTGCCACCGCCCTGGTGGGGGAGCAGTACTTC.